This entry is about one T cell receptor (beta chain). The antigen remains unidentified. The data derive from a study of shared clonotypes between healthy human individuals. Study summary: CD4 naive cells filled three plates per donor, CD4 memory three, CD8 naive two and CD8 memory one. Study results and caveats: Naive subsets generally exceeded memory subsets in estimated richness. An anticipated effect of sequencing depth on clonotype sharing among donors was recognized.

Trimming took 0 bases from V and 2 from J, leaving 14 bases between them. Germline CDR1 SGHRS, CDR2 YFSETQ. The CDR3 is 16 residues long. As handled by the study authors: Filtering differed, since immunoSEQ gave only junction sequences and no quality scores. The data were produced by immunoSEQ multiplex PCR, yet TCRdb's version contains in-frame clones alone and is incomplete. V, J and clone size are those of that table, while D and trimming were read from the DNA. The data hold some 2.1 million clones, with approximately 95% observed a single time. Input material: naive CD4+ T cells sorted from blood. As to subset: CD45RA+ positively selected. This clonotype originated in a man aged 18 to 29 in good health. The V gene is TRBV5-1, the J gene TRBJ1-1; D ambiguous. The CDR3 is CASSLADQLGNTEAFF. The CDR3 bases are TGCGCCAGCAGCTTGGCCGATCAGCTTGGAAACACTGAAGCTTTCTTT.